These 2 T cell receptor beta chains came from one sample sequenced in a study of blood T cell repertoires in COVID-19. TCRdb's copy holds only in-frame clones and misses some; the assay was immunoSEQ multiplex PCR. The sample includes a few hundred thousand clones, approximately 92% of them seen just once. Material for sequencing was PBMCs or T cells enriched from blood (not recorded which). The receptors were sampled from a man between 18 and 35 years old who had recovered from COVID-19.

The rearrangement links TRBV19 to TRBJ1-1; 9 positions match TRBD1. Unmatched junction bases numbered 8, after V lost 8 bases and J lost 4 bases. The CDR3 consists of 14 residues. CDR1 and CDR2 (germline): LNHDA, SQIVND (reference sequence). The DNA for the CDR3 is TGTGCCAGTGAACCGGGACAGGGAGGCACTGAAGCTTTCTTT. Translated, it gives CASEPGQGGTEAFF.

The gene calls are TRBV23-1 and TRBJ2-7; maybe TRBD1 (5 bases). TRBV23-1 is recorded as an ORF, its role being uncertain. V was trimmed by 3 bases and J by 1 base, leaving 7 bases between them. The CDR3 is 13 residues long. The CDR3 DNA follows: TGCGCCAGCAGTCATGACAGTTCCTACGAGCAGTACTTC. It is translated as CASSHDSSYEQYF.